This T cell receptor beta chain appears in the sequencing data of a study of T-cell memory formation after mild COVID-19. TCRdb passed the 5' RACE reads through MiXCR, listing each CDR3 protein once. The table records around 210,000 distinct CDR3 sequences, about 9.2% of them present only once. The germline gives CDR1 SGHRS, CDR2 YFSETQ. CDR3 size: 18 residues. This receptor was identified in a man younger than 30 who had mild COVID-19 (a few samples of this study predate the infection). Cell type and time point are not known. Material: PBMCs or a T cell subset sorted from them (not recorded which). This rearrangement joins TRBV5-1 to TRBJ2-7; 14 bases line up with TRBD2. CDR3 sequence: CAISSTGTSGSRSYEQYV. The CDR3 bases are TGCGCCATCAGCTCCACCGGGACTAGCGGGAGTCGCTCCTACGAGCAGTACGTC.